This entry concerns a single T cell receptor (beta chain). Its antigen is currently not known. One base away there is no much larger clone; base qualities are not given. Taken from the germline V gene, the CDR1 and CDR2 loops are LGHNA and YNFKEQ. Cut back by 2 bases and 4 bases, the V and J ends lie 13 bases apart. The CDR3 spans 15 residues, from the cysteine through the phenylalanine. Only the CDR3 region is kept as DNA, spanning 45 bases read in frame from base 1. TCRbeta CDR3 regions were amplified from genomic DNA by means of the immunoSEQ Assay, a bias-controlled multiplex PCR. The authors processed their data as follows. The number of nucleated cells in each sample was estimated by amplification of reference gene primers within the assay. To quantify the absolute abundance of each unique TCRbeta CDR3 rearrangement, sequence reads were collapsed and filtered. Productive Simpson clonality was computed per sample as the square root of Simpson's diversity index over productive rearrangements. The source is immuneACCESS, and TCRdb retained only in-frame sequences with V and J called. Part of the clones is not carried over; for the studies checked, unresolved V genes explain less than half of this, and the remainder is unexplained. For V, J and clone size, that table is used; D and trimming come from the DNA. The sample table shows some 130,000 clones, and roughly 84% are seen once. The ten most abundant clones make up under 7% of the sample.

The sample originates from a study of blood T cell repertoires in COVID-19 (dated by TCRdb to the early 2020s). At the level of the whole study: The collaborator samples originated in the United States, Italy and Spain and spanned the acute and convalescent phases of COVID-19. The material from the prospective study consisted of cDNA or gDNA derived from T cells, B-cell-depleted T cells, or PBMCs. The dataset comprised deeply sampled blood TCRbeta repertoires from subjects exposed to, actively infected with, or recovered from COVID-19. A freely available public database, intended as a resource for researchers studying the immune response to SARS-CoV-2, is where the repertoires were released. Samples were obtained from the ongoing ImmuneRACE study (first 160 participants) and from 1,000 to 1,500 subjects provided by 6 global collaborators. Sample metadata almost always included a de-identified subject ID, COVID-19 status, age in years and sex. Where HLA class I and class II types were available, the types were taken from metadata supplied by the sample provider, not from assay-based typing.

General conclusions and limits of the study: Clinical and demographic metadata were provided uncurated, with the amount varying by source and participant.

Enrolling through a virtual design, the prospective study's participants ranged in age from roughly 18 to 89 years and lived across 20 to 25 United States geographic areas. Cohort assignment in the prospective study relied on participant-reported clinical history from a screening survey and a study questionnaire. In the prospective study, mobile phlebotomists collected whole blood, serum and a nasopharyngeal or oropharyngeal swab from each participant. Prospective study participants could optionally give additional blood draws and questionnaires over an approximately two-month period. Before DNA extraction, blood samples from the prospective study were shipped at room temperature or frozen.

Sequencing was performed on PBMCs or T cells enriched from blood (not recorded which). This sequence originates from a man aged 35 to 55 with acute COVID-19. The rearrangement combines TRBV4-2 with TRBJ2-3; TRBD1 is perhaps the D gene, given 6 matching bases. The nucleotides read TGTGCCAGCAGCCAAAGTACACAGGGCCCAGATACGCAGTATTTT. It encodes CASSQSTQGPDTQYF.